This T cell receptor beta chain was identified during a study of blood T cell repertoires in COVID-19. About the study: The United States, Italy and Spain were the sources of the acute and convalescent COVID-19 samples. The cDNA or gDNA used as material had been derived from T cells, B-cell-depleted T cells, or PBMCs.

Original data processing: The authors estimated nucleated cell counts from reference gene primer amplification. Sequencing was performed with immunoSEQ multiplex PCR; in TCRdb, only in-frame clones are kept and a portion is missing. That table furnishes V, J and clone size, whereas the DNA furnished D and trimming. The repertoire holds over 85,000 clones, with around 90% as singletons. CDR1 is SGHRS and CDR2 is YFSETQ in the germline V gene. The CDR3 extends over 17 amino acids. The V gene lost 0 bases and the J gene lost 0 bases, with 13 bases spanning the gap. Enrollment of patients from Seattle took place during active infection, with longitudinal follow-up.

The sequencing sample was made of peripheral blood. The receptor's source is a human donor with COVID-19, enrolled during active disease. The donor label of this sample is uncertain. The chain is built from TRBV5-1 and TRBJ1-3; TRBD1 is a possible D gene (5 bases). CDR3 bases: TGCGCCAGCAGCTTGGGGAGACAGTCCTTCTCTGGAAACACCATATATTTT. Translating it yields CASSLGRQSFSGNTIYF.